The 15 T cell receptor beta chains reported below all come from one sample, sequenced in a study of T cells after yellow fever vaccination. TCRdb re-called the 5' RACE reads with MiXCR, one entry per CDR3 protein. The sample consists of under 600,000 distinct CDR3 sequences, about 13% of them appearing once. The sample was PBMCs, taken on the day of the yellow fever booster vaccination. The receptors were gathered from a man aged 30-40 years who received the YFV17D yellow fever vaccine.

The gene calls are TRBV11-2 and TRBJ1-2; D is unclear. Germline V gene data show CDR1 as SGHAT and CDR2 as FQNNGV. Trimming removed 5 bases from V and 4 bases from J, with 17 bases in between. The CDR3 sequence is 15 residues long. DNA of the CDR3: TGTGCCAGCAGCAACTCCCTGACACTCAGCTATGGCTACACCTTC. The encoded protein is CASSNSLTLSYGYTF.

This chain links TRBV20-1 with TRBJ2-7; weak D call: TRBD2 (6 bases). The CDR3 totals 14 residues. Germline loops: CDR1 DFQATT, CDR2 SNEGSKA (reference sequence). The V end lost 2 bases, the J end lost 3 bases, and 14 bases lay between the germline ends. In DNA form, the CDR3 reads TGCAGTGCTAGATGGCGGGCTAGCGTCTACGAGCAGTACTTC. Residues: CSARWRASVYEQYF.

The chain has TRBV5-1 and TRBJ2-7, with TRBD1 identical over 10 bases. The CDR3 covers 18 residues. Trimming cost V 5 bases and J 1 base; bases outside gene matches: 15. Looked up from germline, CDR1 is SGHRS and CDR2 is YFSETQ. The CDR3 DNA follows: TGCGCCAGCAGTTTTTTAGTTGAGGCGGGACAGGGGTCCTACGAGCAGTACTTC. It is translated as CASSFLVEAGQGSYEQYF.

The chain combines TRBV5-1 with TRBJ2-7; TRBD2 is a possible D gene (6 bases). Trimming pared 2 bases from V and 5 bases from J, leaving 14 bases between. CDR1 and CDR2 (germline): SGHRS, YFSETQ. The CDR3 consists of 14 residues. The CDR3 loop is CASSFLLAGHEQYF. The CDR3 DNA follows: TGCGCCAGCAGCTTTTTACTAGCAGGCCACGAGCAGTACTTC.

There are a few counts of this clonotype. The chain carries TRBV6-5 and TRBJ2-7; D is unclear. This CDR3 has 14 residues. Germline V gives CDR1 MNHEY, CDR2 SVGAGI. The V end was cut by 5 bases, the J end by 3 bases, with 14 bases between. This CDR3 reads CASSQSTSSYEQYF. The CDR3 nucleotides are TGTGCCAGCAGTCAATCGACAAGCAGCTACGAGCAGTACTTC.

V usage is TRBV29-1 and J usage is TRBJ2-1, with TRBD2 matching over 12 bases. The CDR3 loop spans 14 amino acids. J was trimmed by 7 bases and V by 1 base; bases with no gene match: 2. CDR1 and CDR2 (germline): SQVTM, ANQGSEA. CDR3 DNA: TGCAGCGTTGAAGTACTAGCGGGGGGAAATGAGCAGTTCTTC. This translates into CSVEVLAGGNEQFF.

The rearrangement links TRBV20-1 to TRBJ2-3; TRBD2 might be the D (6 bases). Trimming removed 3 bases from V and 0 bases from J, with 22 bases in between. Germline V gives CDR1 DFQATT, CDR2 SNEGSKA (reference sequence). This CDR3 contains 18 residues. The CDR3 region is CSARSDLLAPSSTDTQYF. CDR3 DNA: TGCAGTGCTAGGTCCGACCTCCTAGCGCCTTCTAGCACAGATACGCAGTATTTT.

This chain connects TRBV9 to TRBJ2-1, with D perhaps TRBD2 (5 bases). The ends were cut back, 3 bases at V and 8 bases at J, with 12 bases in the middle. There are 13 residues in the CDR3. Germline lookup yields CDR1 SGDLS and CDR2 YYNGEE. The DNA for the CDR3 is TGTGCCAGCAGCGCGAGTCTGAGGGATGAGCAGTTCTTC. Translated: CASSASLRDEQFF.

Details on this clonotype: The germline gene is not matched at one end of the junction; a read error may be the cause. The rearrangement uses TRBV13 and TRBJ2-7, with 15 bases identical to TRBD2. CDR1 and CDR2 (germline): PRHDT, FYEKMQ (reference sequence). This CDR3 region has 18 residues. The DNA of the CDR3 is TGTACCAGCAGCCAAGGACTAGCGGGAGGGAGACGTCGATACGAGCAGTACTTC. This gives the protein CTSSQGLAGGRRRYEQYF.

This sequence joins TRBV3-1 and TRBJ1-5; tentatively, D is TRBD1 (6 bases). Germline V CDR1 and CDR2: LGHDT, YNNKEL (reference sequence). V was cut by 4 bases and J by 2 bases, with 12 bases left in between. This CDR3 is 15 amino acids long. The CDR3 region has the DNA TGTGCCAGCAGCCCAGCAGGGGCCGGCAATCAGCCCCAGCATTTT. It translates to CASSPAGAGNQPQHF.

This clonotype was picked up a small number of times. The gene calls are TRBV7-2 and TRBJ2-1; maybe TRBD2 (7 bases). The germline CDR1 and CDR2 sequences are SGHTA and FQGNSA. Trimming left V 1 base short and J 7 bases short, with 14 bases between. The CDR3 consists of 15 residues. CDR3 coding DNA: TGTGCCAGCAGCTTAGGGGGGGGCATGTCGAATGAGCAGTTCTTC. This sequence encodes CASSLGGGMSNEQFF.

The chain uses TRBV7-9 and TRBJ1-5, with 9 bases fitting TRBD1. The ends lost 5 bases at V and 4 bases at J; junction bases unmatched: 6. The V gene's germline CDR1 is SEHNR and CDR2 FQNEAQ (reference sequence). The CDR3 consists of 15 residues. CDR3 in amino acids: CASSRLGQGNQPQHF. The CDR3 DNA reads as TGTGCCAGCAGCCGACTGGGACAGGGTAATCAGCCCCAGCATTTT.

The genes are TRBV6-1 and TRBJ2-5; 9 positions match TRBD1. V shed 6 bases, J shed 4 bases, and the junction held 9 bases outside the gene matches. Germline CDR1 reads MNHNS; CDR2 reads SASEGT. This CDR3 is built from 15 residues. As DNA, the CDR3 is TGTGCCAGCAGGCCTTCGGGACAGGGTGGAGAGACCCAGTACTTC. It codes for CASRPSGQGGETQYF.

This clonotype was counted ten times or more. The gene calls are TRBV29-1 and TRBJ2-2; 9 bases are shared with TRBD1. Looked up from germline, CDR1 is SQVTM and CDR2 is ANQGSEA. V lost 6 bases, J lost 6 bases, and 8 bases stayed unmatched. The CDR3 length is 14 residues. The CDR3 bases are TGCAGCGTATTCACAGGGGGCGCGTCCGGGGAGCTGTTTTTT. The encoded protein is CSVFTGGASGELFF.

This clonotype appeared many times. The chain has TRBV14 and TRBJ1-6; possibly TRBD1 for D (5 bases). The CDR3 contains 15 residues. Germline V lookup: CDR1 SGHDN, CDR2 FVKESK. The germline V and J ends were trimmed by 1 base and 9 bases, with 13 bases remaining between them. CDR3: CASSQADRLISPLHF. CDR3 sequence (DNA): TGTGCCAGCAGCCAAGCTGACAGATTGATTTCACCCCTCCACTTT.